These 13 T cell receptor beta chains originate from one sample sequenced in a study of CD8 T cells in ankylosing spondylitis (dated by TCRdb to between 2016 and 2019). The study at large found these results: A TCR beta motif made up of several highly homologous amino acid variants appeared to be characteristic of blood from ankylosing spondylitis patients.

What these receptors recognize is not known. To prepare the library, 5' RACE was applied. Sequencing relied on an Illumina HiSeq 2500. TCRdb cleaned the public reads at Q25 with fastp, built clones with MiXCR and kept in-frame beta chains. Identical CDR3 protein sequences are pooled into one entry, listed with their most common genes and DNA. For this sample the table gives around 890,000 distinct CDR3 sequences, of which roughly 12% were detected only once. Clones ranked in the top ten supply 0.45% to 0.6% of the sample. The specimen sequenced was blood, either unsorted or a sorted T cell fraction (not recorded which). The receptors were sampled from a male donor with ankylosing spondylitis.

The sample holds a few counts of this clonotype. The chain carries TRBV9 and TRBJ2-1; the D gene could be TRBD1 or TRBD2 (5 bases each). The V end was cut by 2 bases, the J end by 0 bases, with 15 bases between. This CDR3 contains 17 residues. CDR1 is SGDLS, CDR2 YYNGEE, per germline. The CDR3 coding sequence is TGTGCCAGCAGCGTCGGATCGGGGCCCCGCTCCTACAATGAGCAGTTCTTC. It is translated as CASSVGSGPRSYNEQFF. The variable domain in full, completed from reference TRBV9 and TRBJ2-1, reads DSGVTQTPKHLITATGQRVTLRCSPRSGDLSVYWYQQSLDQGLQFLIQYYNGEERAKGNILERFSAQQFPDLHSELNLSSLELGDSALYFCASSVGSGPRSYNEQFFGPGTRLTVL.

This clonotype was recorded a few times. The CDR3 loop is CASSPQRPGQGYADTQYF. CDR3 DNA: TGTGCCAGCTCACCACAGAGACCGGGACAGGGGTACGCAGATACGCAGTATTTT. The chain is built from TRBV18 and TRBJ2-3; TRBD1 matches 10 bases. CDR1 is KGHSH, CDR2 LQKENI, per germline. CDR3 length: 18 residues. J lost 4 bases, V lost 1 base, and 11 bases had no gene match.

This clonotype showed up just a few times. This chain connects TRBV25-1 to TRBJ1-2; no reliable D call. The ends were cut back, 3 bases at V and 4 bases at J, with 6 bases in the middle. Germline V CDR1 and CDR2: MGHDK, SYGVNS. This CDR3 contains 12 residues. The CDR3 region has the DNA TGTGCCAGCAGTGAGTCCTCCTATGGCTACACCTTC. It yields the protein CASSESSYGYTF.

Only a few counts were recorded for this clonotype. This chain's CDR3 is CRPKWEAFF. In nucleotides, the CDR3 is TGCAGGCCTAAGTGGGAAGCTTTCTTT. The chain combines TRBV20-1 with TRBJ1-1, with no clear D. Looked up from germline, CDR1 is DFQATT and CDR2 is SNEGSKA (reference sequence). The CDR3 consists of 9 residues.

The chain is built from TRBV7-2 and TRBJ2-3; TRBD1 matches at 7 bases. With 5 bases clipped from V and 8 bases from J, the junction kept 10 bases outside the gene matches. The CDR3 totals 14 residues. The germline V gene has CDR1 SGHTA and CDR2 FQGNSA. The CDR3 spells CASSPKTGLATQYF. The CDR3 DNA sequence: TGTGCCAGCAGCCCGAAGACAGGGTTAGCTACGCAGTATTTT.

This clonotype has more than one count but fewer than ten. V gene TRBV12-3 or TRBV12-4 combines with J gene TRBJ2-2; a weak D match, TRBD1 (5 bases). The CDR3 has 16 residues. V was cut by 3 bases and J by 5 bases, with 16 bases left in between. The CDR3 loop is CASSFWQGDDTGELFF. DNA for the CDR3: TGTGCCAGCAGTTTCTGGCAGGGTGATGATACCGGGGAGCTGTTTTTT.

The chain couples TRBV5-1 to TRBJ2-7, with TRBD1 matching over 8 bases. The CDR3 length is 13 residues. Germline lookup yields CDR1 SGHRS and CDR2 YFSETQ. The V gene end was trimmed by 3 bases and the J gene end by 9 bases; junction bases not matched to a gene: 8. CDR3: CASSYGQGVGQYF. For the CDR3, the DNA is TGCGCCAGCAGCTATGGACAGGGAGTAGGGCAGTACTTC.

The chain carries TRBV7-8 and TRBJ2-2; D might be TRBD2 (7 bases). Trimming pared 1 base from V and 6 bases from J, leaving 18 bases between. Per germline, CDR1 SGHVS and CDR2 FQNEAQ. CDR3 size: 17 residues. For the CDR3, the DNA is TGTGCCAGCAGCTTAGTGGGGGGGCTAGTCGGGGCCGGGGAGCTGTTTTTT. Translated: CASSLVGGLVGAGELFF.

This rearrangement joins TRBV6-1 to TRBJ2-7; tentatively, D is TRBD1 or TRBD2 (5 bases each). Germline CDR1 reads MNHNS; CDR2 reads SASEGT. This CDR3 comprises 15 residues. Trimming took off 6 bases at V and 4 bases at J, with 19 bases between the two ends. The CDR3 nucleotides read TGTGCCAGCAGCCCCCGAAGGGGAAGAGGGTACGAGCAGTACTTC. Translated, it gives CASSPRRGRGYEQYF.

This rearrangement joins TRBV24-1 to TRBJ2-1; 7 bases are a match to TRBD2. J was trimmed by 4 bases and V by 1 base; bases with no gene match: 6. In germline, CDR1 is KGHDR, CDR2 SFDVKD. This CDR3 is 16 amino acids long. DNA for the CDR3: TGTGCCACCAGTGATTTATCTCCTAGCGGTTACAATGAGCAGTTCTTC. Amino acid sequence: CATSDLSPSGYNEQFF.

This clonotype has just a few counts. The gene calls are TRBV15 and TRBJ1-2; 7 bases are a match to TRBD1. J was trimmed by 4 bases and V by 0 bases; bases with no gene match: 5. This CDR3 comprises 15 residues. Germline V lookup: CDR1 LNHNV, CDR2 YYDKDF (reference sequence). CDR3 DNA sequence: TGTGCCACCAGCAGAGATAGGGACAGACGCTATGGCTACACCTTC. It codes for CATSRDRDRRYGYTF.

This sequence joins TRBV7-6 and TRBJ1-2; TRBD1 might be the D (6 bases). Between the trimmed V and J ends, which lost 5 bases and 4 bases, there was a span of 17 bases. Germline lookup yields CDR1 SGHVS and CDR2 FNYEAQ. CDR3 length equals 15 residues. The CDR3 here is CASSPRTARAYGYTF. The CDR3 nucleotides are TGTGCCAGCAGCCCTCGGACAGCTCGGGCCTATGGCTACACCTTC.

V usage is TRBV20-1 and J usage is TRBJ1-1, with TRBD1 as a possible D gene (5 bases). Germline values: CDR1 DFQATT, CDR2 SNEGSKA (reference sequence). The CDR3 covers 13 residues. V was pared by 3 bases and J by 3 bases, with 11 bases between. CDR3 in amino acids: CSARRQGYTEAFF. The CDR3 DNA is TGCAGTGCTAGGAGGCAGGGATACACTGAAGCTTTCTTT.